A selection of T cell receptor beta chains follows, all from one sample in a study of shared clonotypes between healthy human individuals. The assay was immunoSEQ multiplex PCR, and TCRdb's table has in-frame clones only and misses some. The data show 490,000 or so clones, 76% seen once. Source material: PBMCs. All receptors derive from a woman between 40 and 50 years old in good health. Some clones in this sample may be carry-over from other donors' samples. CDR3s include the opening cysteine and the closing phenylalanine or tryptophan. D genes are given only for firm matches. Some rows have no size entry. The others give once, few or many, or a class for an expanded clone.

D	V	size	J	DNA	CDR3
.	TRBV11-1	many	TRBJ1-1	TGTGCCAGCAGCAAGGAATTGAACACTGAAGCTTTCTTT	CASSKELNTEAFF
.	TRBV7-6	.	TRBJ1-4	TGTGCCAGCAGCTTGGACAGCGGCAATGAAAAACTGTTTTTT	CASSLDSGNEKLFF
TRBD1	TRBV7-6	.	TRBJ1-4	TGTGCCAGCAGCTTCGGGACAGGGAGTGAAAAACTGTTTTTT	CASSFGTGSEKLFF
.	TRBV9	once	TRBJ2-7	TGTGCCAGCAGCGTAGCGAGTGGCAGAGACTACGAGCAGTACTTC	CASSVASGRDYEQYF
TRBD2	TRBV9	.	TRBJ2-2	TGTGCCAGCAGCGCGACTAGCGGGAGCCCCGGGGAGCTGTTTTTT	CASSATSGSPGELFF
.	TRBV25-1	.	TRBJ2-7	TGTGCCAGCAGTCCAGGGGGGTCGAGCGAGCAGTACTTC	CASSPGGSSEQYF
.	TRBV7-7	.	TRBJ2-5	TGTGCTAGCACGCCCGCCCTCGGCGAGACCCAGTACTTC	CASTPALGETQYF
TRBD2	TRBV10-3	.	TRBJ2-1	TGTGCCATCAGGGCGACTAGCGGGGGGGTTTTGGAGCAGTTCTTC	CAIRATSGGVLEQFF
.	TRBV27	.	TRBJ2-4	TGTGCCAGCAGTTTCTGGCAGGGGAACATTCAGTACTTC	CASSFWQGNIQYF
TRBD2	TRBV10-2	.	TRBJ2-4	TGCGCCAGTGGGACTAGCGGGTGGGGCGGCAAAAACATTCAGTACTTC	CASGTSGWGGKNIQYF
.	TRBV6-1	.	TRBJ1-2	TGTGCCAGCAGTGAAGTCTCAGGGGTCAGCTATGGCTACACCTTC	CASSEVSGVSYGYTF
.	TRBV18	once	TRBJ2-2	TGTGCCAGCTCTGGACGGGCTGCCGCGAACACCGGGGAGCTGTTTTTT	CASSGRAAANTGELFF
.	TRBV27	once	TRBJ1-1	TGTGCCAGCAGTTCAACCCGGCCGGGACGCGCGAACACTGAAGCTTTCTTT	CASSSTRPGRANTEAFF
.	TRBV14	few	TRBJ2-3	TGTGCCAGCAGCCTCATGATAACGGATACGCAGTATTTT	CASSLMITDTQYF
.	TRBV11-3	.	TRBJ2-1	TGTGCCAGCAGCCCGACTCAGAGCTCCTACAATGAGCAGTTCTTC	CASSPTQSSYNEQFF
.	TRBV2	.	TRBJ2-7	TGTGCCAGCAGTGCCGAGCTAACAGTGGCGGTGCAGTACTTC	CASSAELTVAVQYF
TRBD1	TRBV19	.	TRBJ1-5	TGTGCCAGTCACCGCTTAGACCGGACAGGGACTGAGCCCCAGCATTTT	CASHRLDRTGTEPQHF
.	TRBV30	.	TRBJ1-2	TGTGCCTGGAGCGTGGGGCACGGCTATGGCTACACCTTC	CAWSVGHGYGYTF
.	TRBV28	.	TRBJ1-1	TGTGCCAGCACCCTTCCGGGACACTCGAACACTGAAGCTTTCTTT	CASTLPGHSNTEAFF
.	TRBV7-2	.	TRBJ2-1	TGTGCCAGCAGCTTAGTGGCGCCGGCCTCCTACAATGAGCAGTTCTTC	CASSLVAPASYNEQFF
.	TRBV2	.	TRBJ1-3	TGTGCCAGCAGCAACGGGGGAATCGGTCTCTCTGGAAACACCATATATTTT	CASSNGGIGLSGNTIYF
TRBD2	TRBV11-2	.	TRBJ2-6	TGTGCCAGCAGTCTCCGGCTAGCGGGAGGACCATCCGGGGCCAACGTCCTGACTTTC	CASSLRLAGGPSGANVLTF
.	TRBV10-3	few	TRBJ2-3	TGTGCCATCAGTGCTACTGGCCCGTTGACGTACGAGTATTTT	CAISATGPLTYEYF
TRBD2	TRBV6-1	once	TRBJ2-2	TGTGCCAGCAGTGAACTAGCGGGGGCGAACACCGGGGAGCTGTTTTTT	CASSELAGANTGELFF
.	TRBV19	.	TRBJ2-5	TGTGCCAGTAGGGGAAAGGGCCAAGAGACCCAGTACTTC	CASRGKGQETQYF
.	TRBV2	.	TRBJ2-2	TGTGCCAGCTCCGCTGACTTCGACACCGGGGAGCTGTTTTTT	CASSADFDTGELFF
.	TRBV5-4	.	TRBJ2-1	TGTGCCAGCAGCTCCGGGACCCGCTACAATGAGCAGTTCTTC	CASSSGTRYNEQFF
.	TRBV19	.	TRBJ1-2	TGTGCCAGTAGTATGGGGTCACCCGCGGATGGCTACACCTTC	CASSMGSPADGYTF
.	TRBV29-1	.	TRBJ2-1	TGCAGCGTTGAAAGGACCCCCCTCTCGTACAATGAGCAGTTCTTC	CSVERTPLSYNEQFF
.	TRBV30	once	TRBJ1-2	TGTGCCTGGACCGGGAGAGGACAGACCTATGGCTACACCTTC	CAWTGRGQTYGYTF
TRBD2	TRBV6-4	.	TRBJ2-1	TGTGCCAGCAGTGTACTAGCGGGATCCCGCAATGAGCAGTTCTTC	CASSVLAGSRNEQFF
.	TRBV28	.	TRBJ2-5	TGTGCCAGCAGTTCCCCAGGGAGGCGGGAGACCCAGTACTTC	CASSSPGRRETQYF
TRBD2	TRBV7-7	few	TRBJ2-1	TGTGCCAGCAGCCCAGGGGCACTAGCGGGAGGAAATGAGCAGTTCTTC	CASSPGALAGGNEQFF
TRBD1	TRBV28	.	TRBJ1-1	TGTGCCAGCAGTTTGGTGACAGGGGGGATTGAAGCTTTCTTT	CASSLVTGGIEAFF
.	TRBV27	many	TRBJ2-7	TGTGCCAGCAGCCTCAGGGGCCCACCACCACCTTCCTACGAGCAGTACTTC	CASSLRGPPPPSYEQYF
.	TRBV30	.	TRBJ2-3	TGTGCCTGGTCAGGGGATCCCCCAGATACGCAGTATTTT	CAWSGDPPDTQYF
TRBD1	TRBV5-1	.	TRBJ1-5	TGCGCCAGCAGCGTTGGTGGGGACAGGTTAAATCAGCCCCAGCATTTT	CASSVGGDRLNQPQHF
.	TRBV5-1	.	TRBJ2-5	TGCGCCAGCAGCTATTCGTACCAAGAGACCCAGTACTTC	CASSYSYQETQYF
.	TRBV29-1	.	TRBJ2-2	TGCAGCGTTGGGCTAGCCTTAAACACCGGGGAGCTGTTTTTT	CSVGLALNTGELFF
.	TRBV6-1	.	TRBJ2-4	TGTGCCAGCAGGGATACAGGGGGAGGGGACATTCAGTACTTC	CASRDTGGGDIQYF
.	TRBV30	.	TRBJ2-7	TGTGCCTGGAGTAGGGCCTACGAGCAGTACTTC	CAWSRAYEQYF
TRBD2	TRBV18	.	TRBJ2-7	TGTGCCAGCTCACCCACAGGAAGAACTAGCGGGAGCTTCGGCGACGAGCAGTACTTC	CASSPTGRTSGSFGDEQYF
TRBD2	TRBV4-1	few	TRBJ2-2	TGCGCCAGCAGCCCCCCGGGGGGGGAGGGCGGCACCGGGGAGCTGTTTTTT	CASSPPGGEGGTGELFF
.	TRBV2	.	TRBJ1-5	TGTGCCAGCAGTGAAATCCGGGACAGCAATCAGCCCCAGCATTTT	CASSEIRDSNQPQHF
.	TRBV20-1	.	TRBJ2-3	TGCGGTGCTAGAGTGAGAGATACGCAGTATTTT	CGARVRDTQYF
TRBD2	TRBV30	.	TRBJ2-5	TGTGCCTGGAGCTCCGGGACTAGCCCTACGTACTTC	CAWSSGTSPTYF